Only a few counts were recorded for the clone carrying this T cell receptor (beta chain). This sample is part of a study of brain T cells in children with intractable seizures. Measured with immunoSEQ multiplex PCR; TCRdb has only the in-frame clones, and not every one. The data show some 76,000 clones, around 93% seen once. This CDR3 is 12 amino acids long. CDR1 LGHDT and CDR2 YNNKEL come from the germline V gene (reference sequence). V gave up 1 base and J gave up 4 bases, with 4 bases separating them. The receptor's source is a boy in the first two years of life with tuberous sclerosis and intractable seizures. The chain joins TRBV3-1 (or the pseudogene TRBV3-2) to TRBJ1-1; D not certain. Sequencing was performed on peripheral blood, taken at surgery. The DNA of the CDR3 is TGTGCCAGCAGCCAAGGGGGCACTGAAGCTTTCTTT. Its protein is CASSQGGTEAFF.